The 14 T cell receptor beta chains given below trace back to one sample, sequenced in a study of T cells in women clearing cervical HPV infection. Profiled with immunoSEQ multiplex PCR; TCRdb holds only in-frame clones, not every one. This listing includes 36,000 or so clones. Material for sequencing was blood buffy coat. The receptors originated from a woman between 18 and 70 years old with a cervical HPV16 infection that either progressed to CIN3+ or cleared (not recorded which).

A remark on this clone: The observed sequence ends 3 residues before the CDR3 terminus, with the missing tail filled in from the germline J gene. The chain has TRBV12-3 or TRBV12-4 and TRBJ2-7; 7 bases agree with TRBD2. J was trimmed by 3 bases and V by 5 bases; bases with no gene match: 4. This CDR3 comprises 13 residues. The CDR3 sequence is CASSTGLDYEQYF. The sequenced CDR3 bases are TGTGCCAGCAGTACCGGACTAGACTACGAG.

The CDR3 DNA, read in part, is TGTGCCAGCAGTAACCCCGGGACTGAAGATTCACCG. Translation: CASSNPGTEDSP. In full, the CDR3 reads CASSNPGTEDSPLFF. The chain couples TRBV7-2 to TRBJ2-2, with D perhaps TRBD2 (6 bases). The read is 3 residues too short to cover the CDR3 end, so that end is filled in from the germline J gene. The CDR3 length is 15 residues. Germline V lookup: CDR1 SGHTA, CDR2 FQGNSA.

About this clone: The read terminates 3 residues before the CDR3 end, so the remaining end is supplied by the germline J gene. The chain combines TRBV20-1 with TRBJ2-7; D call uncertain. This CDR3 contains 11 residues. Germline loops: CDR1 DFQATT, CDR2 SNEGSKA (reference sequence). Trimming removed 1 base from V and 6 bases from J, with 7 bases in between. The part of the CDR3 DNA that was read is TGCAGTGCTAGAGTATTGTCCGAG. Translating gives CSARVLSE. From start to end, the CDR3 is CSARVLSEQYF.

The CDR3 sequence: CASSMTDTYTF. The sequenced part of the CDR3 DNA is TGTGCCAGTAGTATGACAGATACC. The V and J genes are TRBV19 and TRBJ1-2; TRBD1 might be the D (5 bases). The CDR3 is cut off 3 residues early in the read; its end comes from the germline J gene. The CDR3 loop spans 11 amino acids. From germline, CDR1 is LNHDA and CDR2 SQIVND (reference sequence).

A note on this clone: The read finishes 3 residues shy of the CDR3 end, and the germline J gene is used to complete it. This chain joins TRBV20-1 and TRBJ1-2; D might be TRBD1 (6 bases). The CDR3 length is 14 residues. CDR1 is DFQATT and CDR2 is SNEGSKA in the germline V gene (reference sequence). Trimming stripped 1 base from V and 0 bases from J, with 9 bases between. This CDR3 reads CSARGRQANYGYTF. CDR3 DNA (partial): TGCAGTGCTAGAGGCCGACAGGCTAACTATGGC.

Comments on this clone: The junction differs from germline at one of its ends, possibly a read error. Read sequence stops 3 residues before the CDR3 end, and the germline J gene provides the missing end. This chain links TRBV7-7 with TRBJ2-2; 10 bases fit TRBD1. The CDR3 loop spans 15 amino acids. Germline CDR1 reads SSHAT; CDR2 reads FNYEAQ (reference sequence). CDR3 bases read: TGTGCTAGCAGCCTAGGGACAGGGGAAAATTCACCG. Amino acid sequence: CASSLGTGENSP. In full, the CDR3 is CASSLGTGENSPLFF.

Details on this clone: The read terminates 3 residues before the CDR3 end, so the remaining end is supplied by the germline J gene. The chain carries TRBV18 and TRBJ2-7, with no clear D. Germline values: CDR1 KGHSH, CDR2 LQKENI. The CDR3 loop spans 16 amino acids. The ends were cut back, 0 bases at V and 3 bases at J, with 15 bases in the middle. The CDR3 bases that were read are TGTGCCAGCTCACCACCGGTGGCCGGGTTGTACTACGAG. Amino acid sequence: CASSPPVAGLYYE. The whole CDR3 protein is CASSPPVAGLYYEQYF.

Of note for this clone: The read falls 3 residues short of the CDR3 end, and the missing part is taken from the germline J gene. The V gene is TRBV18, the J gene TRBJ1-1; possible D gene TRBD1, 5 bases. The ends were cut back, 3 bases at V and 7 bases at J, with 12 bases in the middle. In germline, CDR1 is KGHSH, CDR2 LQKENI. The CDR3 runs to 13 residues. The CDR3 loop is CASSPGGRVEAFF. The covered CDR3 bases are TGTGCCAGCTCACCTGGGGGGAGAGTTGAA. The complete variable domain, with remaining parts taken from reference TRBV18 and TRBJ1-1, reads NAGVMQNPRHLVRRRGQEARLRCSPMKGHSHVYWYRQLPEEGLKFMVYLQKENIIDESGMPKERFSAEFPKEGPSILRIQQVVRGDSAAYFCASSPGGRVEAFFGQGTRLTVV.

Incomplete CDR3 DNA: TGTGCCAGCTCACCACCGGGACAGGGCTTGTTTCAGCCC. It translates to CASSPPGQGLFQP. The whole CDR3 protein is CASSPPGQGLFQPQHF. The V and J genes are TRBV18 and TRBJ1-5; 9 bases line up with TRBD1. The CDR3 is cut off 3 residues early in the read; its end comes from the germline J gene. From germline, CDR1 is KGHSH and CDR2 LQKENI. V shed 0 bases and J 6 bases; nucleotides not matched to a gene: 6. CDR3 length: 16 residues. The complete variable domain, with remaining parts taken from reference TRBV18 and TRBJ1-5, reads NAGVMQNPRHLVRRRGQEARLRCSPMKGHSHVYWYRQLPEEGLKFMVYLQKENIIDESGMPKERFSAEFPKEGPSILRIQQVVRGDSAAYFCASSPPGQGLFQPQHFGDGTRLSIL.

Turning to this clone: Sequencing ends 3 residues short of the CDR3 end; the germline J gene provides the rest. V and J are TRBV9 and TRBJ2-2; TRBD1 might be the D (7 bases). This CDR3 has 15 amino acids. Germline V gene sequence: CDR1 SGDLS, CDR2 YYNGEE. Trimming cost V 4 bases and J 4 bases, with 14 bases left between them. The CDR3 bases that were read are TGTGCCAGCAGCCCACGACAGGGAGGCACCGGGGAG. Its protein is CASSPRQGGTGE. The full CDR3 sequence reads CASSPRQGGTGELFF.

Worth noting for this clone: The read stops 3 residues short of the end of the CDR3; the missing end is completed from the germline J gene. The chain links TRBV19 to TRBJ1-2; D possibly corresponds to TRBD1 (6 bases). The CDR3 consists of 14 residues. Looked up from germline, CDR1 is LNHDA and CDR2 is SQIVND (reference sequence). V lost 5 bases to trimming and J lost 5 bases, with 15 bases between them. The CDR3 loop is CASSLTGYVYGYTF. Partial CDR3 DNA: TGTGCCAGTAGTTTGACAGGTTATGTATATGGC. The whole variable domain, remainder taken from reference TRBV19 and TRBJ1-2, is DGGITQSPKYLFRKEGQNVTLSCEQNLNHDAMYWYRQDPGQGLRLIYYSQIVNDFQKGDIAEGYSVSREKKESFPLTVTSAQKNPTAFYLCASSLTGYVYGYTFGSGTRLTVV.

A note on this clone: The missing CDR3 end, 3 residues past where the read stops, is filled in from the germline J gene. This sequence joins TRBV18 and TRBJ1-2; a possible D gene is TRBD1 (6 bases). V lost 3 bases and J 5 bases, leaving 22 bases between the germline ends. This CDR3 has 17 residues. Germline values: CDR1 KGHSH, CDR2 LQKENI. CDR3 DNA (partial): TGTGCCAGCTCACCGCCGAACAGGGTTCTCCAGGCGTATGGC. This gives the protein CASSPPNRVLQAYG. The full CDR3 reads CASSPPNRVLQAYGYTF.

Points on this clone: Coverage ceases 3 residues before the CDR3 finishes, and the germline J gene fills in the end. The gene calls are TRBV5-1 and TRBJ2-1; D possibly corresponds to TRBD2 (6 bases). Trimming stripped 0 bases from V and 2 bases from J, with 9 bases between. CDR1 and CDR2 from the germline V gene are SGHRS and YFSETQ. This CDR3 has 15 residues. This CDR3 reads CASSLGGATYNEQFF. The CDR3 bases that were read are TGCGCCAGCAGCTTGGGCGGGGCTACCTACAATGAG.

Regarding this clone: The CDR3 end is not reached by the read, which stops 3 residues before it; the germline J gene fills it in. V gene TRBV7-3 combines with J gene TRBJ2-1, with 11 bases identical to TRBD2. Looked up from germline, CDR1 is SGHTA and CDR2 is FQGTGA. V was clipped by 1 base and J by 9 bases; unmatched bases: 14. This CDR3 has 18 amino acids. CDR3 region: CASSLMIPVAGGVSEQFF. CDR3 DNA, as far as it was read: TGTGCCAGCAGCTTAATGATCCCCGTAGCGGGGGGGGTAAGTGAG.